This T cell receptor (beta chain) was captured by sequencing in a study of cytomegalovirus exposure and HLA in healthy donors. About the research overall: Falling in the Caucasian-associated ancestry cluster were 81% of under 500 genotyped donors. General study points: A later analysis showed TCR association rates differing by HLA locus, peaking at DRB1 and lowest at HLA-C.

The CDR3 contains 14 residues. Germline CDR1 reads SGDLS; CDR2 reads YYNGEE. V lost 0 bases, J lost 6 bases, and 9 bases lay in between. Primers included in the PCR were 60 Vbeta and 13 Jbeta primers. The protocol was immunoSEQ multiplex PCR, while the TCRdb copy is restricted to in-frame clones and leaves out a portion. The repertoire holds about 110,000 clones, 71% seen once, with 2.8% in the top ten. About this clone: Its antigen is currently unknown.

The sequence derives from a female donor in good health and CMV-seronegative. Sequences were obtained from PBMCs. This chain links TRBV9 with TRBJ2-2, with D hard to call. The CDR3: CASSVGSGPGELFF. The CDR3 nucleotides are TGTGCCAGCAGCGTAGGTTCCGGTCCCGGGGAGCTGTTTTTT.